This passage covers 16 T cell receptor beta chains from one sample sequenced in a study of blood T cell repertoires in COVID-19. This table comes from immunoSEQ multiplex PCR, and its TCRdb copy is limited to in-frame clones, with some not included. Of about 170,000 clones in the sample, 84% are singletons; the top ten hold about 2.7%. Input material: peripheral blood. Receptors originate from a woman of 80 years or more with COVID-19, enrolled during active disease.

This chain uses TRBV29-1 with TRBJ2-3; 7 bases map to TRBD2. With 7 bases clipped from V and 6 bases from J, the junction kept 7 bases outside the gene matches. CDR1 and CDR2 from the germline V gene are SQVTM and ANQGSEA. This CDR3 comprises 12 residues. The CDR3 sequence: CSADGGLDTQYF. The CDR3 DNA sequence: TGCAGCGCCGACGGGGGGTTGGATACGCAGTATTTT.

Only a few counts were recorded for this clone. The CDR3 coding sequence is TGTGCCAGCAGTTTCTCTAGGGACAGGGGTAATGAGCAGTTCTTC. Encoded protein: CASSFSRDRGNEQFF. The genes are TRBV27 and TRBJ2-1; 10 bases are shared with TRBD1. This CDR3 region has 15 residues. Per the germline V gene, CDR1 is MNHEY and CDR2 is SMNVEV (reference sequence). J lost 7 bases, V lost 3 bases, and 6 bases had no gene match.

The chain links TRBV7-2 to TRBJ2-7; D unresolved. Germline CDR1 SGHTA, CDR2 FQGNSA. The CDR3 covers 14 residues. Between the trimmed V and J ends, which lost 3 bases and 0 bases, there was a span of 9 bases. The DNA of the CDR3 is TGTGCCAGCAGCTTTTTCCGGGTCTCCTACGAGCAGTACTTC. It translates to CASSFFRVSYEQYF.

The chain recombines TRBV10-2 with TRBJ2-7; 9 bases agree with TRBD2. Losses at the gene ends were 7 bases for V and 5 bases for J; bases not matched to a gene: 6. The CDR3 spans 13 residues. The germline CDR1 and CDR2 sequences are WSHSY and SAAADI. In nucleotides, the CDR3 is TGCGCCAGCAAGGCGGGAGGGCCCAACGAGCAGTACTTC. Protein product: CASKAGGPNEQYF.

The CDR3 here is CAISESSYSTDTQYF. The CDR3 nucleotides are TGTGCCATCAGTGAGTCGAGTTATAGCACAGATACGCAGTATTTT. The chain combines TRBV10-3 with TRBJ2-3; D is unclear. CDR1 is ENHRY and CDR2 is SYGVKD in the germline V gene. V lost 0 bases and J lost 0, with 7 bases in between. The CDR3 extends over 15 amino acids.

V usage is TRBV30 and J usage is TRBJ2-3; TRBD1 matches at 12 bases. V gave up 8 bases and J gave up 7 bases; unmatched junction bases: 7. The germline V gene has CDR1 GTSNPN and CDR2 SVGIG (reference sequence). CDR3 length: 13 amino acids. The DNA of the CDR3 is TGTGCCGGGCCGGGACAGGGGGCCCATACGCAGTATTTT. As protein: CAGPGQGAHTQYF.

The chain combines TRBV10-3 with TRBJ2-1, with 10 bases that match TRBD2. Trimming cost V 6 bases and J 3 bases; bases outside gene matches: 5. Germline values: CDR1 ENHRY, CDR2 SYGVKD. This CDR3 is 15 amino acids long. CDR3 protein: CAIRELAGNYNEQFF. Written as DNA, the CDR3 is TGTGCCATCAGGGAACTAGCGGGGAACTACAATGAGCAGTTCTTC.

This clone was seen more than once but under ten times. The CDR3 DNA follows: TGTGCCAGTAGTAGACAGGGCCTAAATACTAGGCCCCTCCACTTT. This codes for CASSRQGLNTRPLHF. V is TRBV19 and J is TRBJ1-6, with 7 bases that match TRBD1. Trimming took 4 bases from V and 13 from J; bases not matched to a gene: 13. Germline values: CDR1 LNHDA, CDR2 SQIVND (reference sequence). The CDR3 sequence is 15 residues long.

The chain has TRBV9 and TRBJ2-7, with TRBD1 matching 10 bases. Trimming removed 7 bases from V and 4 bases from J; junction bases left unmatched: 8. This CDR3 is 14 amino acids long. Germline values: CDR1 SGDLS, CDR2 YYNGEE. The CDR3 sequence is CASGRGQGRYEQYF. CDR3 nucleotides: TGTGCCAGCGGGAGGGGACAGGGGAGGTACGAGCAGTACTTC. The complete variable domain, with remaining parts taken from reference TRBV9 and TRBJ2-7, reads DSGVTQTPKHLITATGQRVTLRCSPRSGDLSVYWYQQSLDQGLQFLIQYYNGEERAKGNILERFSAQQFPDLHSELNLSSLELGDSALYFCASGRGQGRYEQYFGPGTRLTVT.

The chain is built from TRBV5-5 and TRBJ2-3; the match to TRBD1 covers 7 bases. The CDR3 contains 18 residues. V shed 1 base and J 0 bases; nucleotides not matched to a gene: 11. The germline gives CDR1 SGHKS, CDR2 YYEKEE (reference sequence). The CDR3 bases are TGTGCCAGCAGCTTGTTCGGGACAGTGTCCTCTAGCACAGATACGCAGTATTTT. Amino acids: CASSLFGTVSSSTDTQYF.

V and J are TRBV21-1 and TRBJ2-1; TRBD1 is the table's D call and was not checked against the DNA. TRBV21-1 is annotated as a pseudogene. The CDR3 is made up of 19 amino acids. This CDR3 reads CASSKETGQGELGGDEQFF. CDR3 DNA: TGTGCCAGCAGCAAGGAGACGGGACAGGGGGAACTAGGGGGTGATGAGCAGTTCTTC.

CDR3 in amino acids: CASRDQGATNEKLFF. CDR3 DNA: TGTGCCAGCAGAGACCAGGGGGCGACTAATGAAAAACTGTTTTTT. J is TRBJ1-4 and V is TRBV6-5; 8 bases align to TRBD1. Germline assignment: CDR1 MNHEY and CDR2 SVGAGI. The CDR3 has 15 amino acids. V shed 6 bases, J shed 2 bases, and the junction held 5 bases outside the gene matches.

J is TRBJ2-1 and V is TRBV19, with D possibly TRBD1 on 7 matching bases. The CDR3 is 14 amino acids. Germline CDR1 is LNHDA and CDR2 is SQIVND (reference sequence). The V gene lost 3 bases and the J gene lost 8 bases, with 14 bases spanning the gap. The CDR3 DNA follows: TGTGCCAGTAGTATCAGGGGGGAAACGGATGAGCAGTTCTTC. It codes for CASSIRGETDEQFF.

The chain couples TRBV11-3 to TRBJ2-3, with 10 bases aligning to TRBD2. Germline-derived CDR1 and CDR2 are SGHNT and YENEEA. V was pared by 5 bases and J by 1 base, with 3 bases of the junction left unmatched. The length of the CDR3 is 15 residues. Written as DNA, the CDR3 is TGTGCCAGCAGCACCGGGACTAGCGGCACAGATACGCAGTATTTT. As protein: CASSTGTSGTDTQYF.

Here the CDR3 DNA reads TGTGCCAGCAGCTTATTTGGGACTAGCGGAGAGCAGTTCTTC. Translation: CASSLFGTSGEQFF. The chain combines TRBV7-2 with TRBJ2-1; 11 bases agree with TRBD2. The CDR3 covers 14 residues. Germline loops: CDR1 SGHTA, CDR2 FQGNSA. The V gene end was trimmed by 2 bases and the J gene end by 10 bases; junction bases not matched to a gene: 4.

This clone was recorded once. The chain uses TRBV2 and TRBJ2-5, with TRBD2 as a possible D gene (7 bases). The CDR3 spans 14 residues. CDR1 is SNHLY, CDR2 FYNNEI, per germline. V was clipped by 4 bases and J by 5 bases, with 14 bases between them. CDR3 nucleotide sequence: TGTGCCAGCAGTGTTGGTAGGGGGGGGGAGACCCAGTACTTC. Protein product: CASSVGRGGETQYF.